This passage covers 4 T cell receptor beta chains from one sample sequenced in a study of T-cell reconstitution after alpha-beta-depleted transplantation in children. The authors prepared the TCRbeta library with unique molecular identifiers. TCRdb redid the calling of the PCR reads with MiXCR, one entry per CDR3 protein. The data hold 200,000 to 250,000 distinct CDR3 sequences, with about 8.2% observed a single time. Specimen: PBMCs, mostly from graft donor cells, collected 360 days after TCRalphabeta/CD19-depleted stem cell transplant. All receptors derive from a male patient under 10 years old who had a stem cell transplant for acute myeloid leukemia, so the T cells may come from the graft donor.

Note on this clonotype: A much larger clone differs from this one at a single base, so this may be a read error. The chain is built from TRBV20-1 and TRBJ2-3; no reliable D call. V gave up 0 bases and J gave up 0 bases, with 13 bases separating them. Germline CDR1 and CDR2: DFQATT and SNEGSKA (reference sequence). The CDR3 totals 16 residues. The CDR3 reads CSARDSASTSTDTQYF. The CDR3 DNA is TGCAGTGCTAGAGATTCCGCCTCAACTAGCACAGATACGCAGTATTTT.

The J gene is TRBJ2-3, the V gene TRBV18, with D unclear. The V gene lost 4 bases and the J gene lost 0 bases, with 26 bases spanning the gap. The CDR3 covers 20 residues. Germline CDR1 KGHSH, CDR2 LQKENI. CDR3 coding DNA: TGTGCCAGCTCACAACGTCGCTCAGGAGAACTCTTCACTAGCACAGATACGCAGTATTTT. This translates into CASSQRRSGELFTSTDTQYF. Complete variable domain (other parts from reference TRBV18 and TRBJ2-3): NAGVMQNPRHLVRRRGQEARLRCSPMKGHSHVYWYRQLPEEGLKFMVYLQKENIIDESGMPKERFSAEFPKEGPSILRIQQVVRGDSAAYFCASSQRRSGELFTSTDTQYFGPGTRLTVL.

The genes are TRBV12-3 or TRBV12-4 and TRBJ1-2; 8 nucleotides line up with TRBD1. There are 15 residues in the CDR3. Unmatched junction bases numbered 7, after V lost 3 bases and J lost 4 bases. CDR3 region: CASSFYGGQAYGYTF. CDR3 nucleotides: TGTGCCAGCAGTTTTTATGGGGGACAGGCCTATGGCTACACCTTC.

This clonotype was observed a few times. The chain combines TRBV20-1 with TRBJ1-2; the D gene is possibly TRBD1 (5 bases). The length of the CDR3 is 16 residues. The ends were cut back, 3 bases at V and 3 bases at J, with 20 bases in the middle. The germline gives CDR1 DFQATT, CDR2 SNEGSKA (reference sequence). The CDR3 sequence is CSASPPVRGVDYGYTF. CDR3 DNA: TGCAGTGCTAGTCCCCCAGTGAGAGGGGTGGACTATGGCTACACCTTC.